Below, 7 T cell receptor beta chains from the same sample are listed, as sequenced in a study of early T cells in non-severe SARS-CoV-2 infection. TCRdb re-called the 5' RACE reads through MiXCR, storing one row per CDR3 protein. This sample has tens of thousands of distinct CDR3 sequences, with about 10% found just once. What was sequenced was whole blood. The receptors stem from an adult who was a healthcare worker with PCR-confirmed SARS-CoV-2 infection or an uninfected control (not recorded which).

This clonotype was seen more than once but under ten times. The rearrangement uses TRBV18 and TRBJ2-5; D not certain. The germline V gene has CDR1 KGHSH and CDR2 LQKENI. The CDR3 sequence is 16 residues long. V lost 2 bases to trimming and J lost 0 bases, with 13 bases between them. CDR3 in DNA: TGTGCCAGCTCACCAGGGCACCTTTTGTACCAAGAGACCCAGTACTTC. Protein sequence: CASSPGHLLYQETQYF.

The table lists this clonotype with many counts. The chain is built from TRBV6-2 or TRBV6-3 and TRBJ2-7; 7 bases match TRBD1. The germline CDR1 and CDR2 sequences are MNHEY and SVGEGT. The J segment lost 4 bases and the V segment lost 5 bases, leaving 5 bases of the junction unmatched. The CDR3 is made up of 13 amino acids. The CDR3 DNA is TGTGCCAGCAGTCTGACAGGGAAATACGAGCAGTACTTC. Its translation: CASSLTGKYEQYF.

This chain links TRBV15 with TRBJ2-5; D might be TRBD1 (6 bases). Trimming removed 0 bases at V and 2 bases at J, with 10 bases between. The CDR3 consists of 15 residues. CDR1 LNHNV and CDR2 YYDKDF come from the germline V gene (reference sequence). The CDR3 loop reads CATSRDRDTQETQYF. CDR3 nucleotides: TGTGCCACCAGCAGAGATAGGGACACTCAAGAGACCCAGTACTTC.

V usage is TRBV15 and J usage is TRBJ2-7, with 9 bases identical to TRBD1. After removal of 0 bases from V and 5 bases from J, the junction contained 2 bases not matched to a gene. The CDR3 length is 14 residues. Germline V gives CDR1 LNHNV, CDR2 YYDKDF (reference sequence). The chain's CDR3 is CATSRDDRGDEQYF. In DNA form, the CDR3 reads TGTGCCACCAGCAGAGATGACAGGGGGGACGAGCAGTACTTC.

This clonotype was seen a handful of times. The J gene is TRBJ2-1, the V gene TRBV7-2, with 16 bases lining up with TRBD2. Germline CDR1 reads SGHTA; CDR2 reads FQGNSA. The CDR3 is 20 residues long. The V segment lost 5 bases and the J segment 3 bases; nucleotides outside the gene matches: 13. CDR3 nucleotides: TGTGCCAGCAGCCGCGTCCCGGGACTAGCGGGAGGGCGGTTCTACAATGAGCAGTTCTTC. This translates into CASSRVPGLAGGRFYNEQFF.

Remarks on this clonotype: With a much larger clone just one base away, this may be a read error. CDR3 DNA: TGTGCCAGCAGCCCCGACAGGTTGCGGGCCTACGAGCAGTACTTC. This encodes CASSPDRLRAYEQYF. The chain links TRBV3-1 to TRBJ2-7, with a tentative D call TRBD1 (6 bases). The germline V gene has CDR1 LGHDT and CDR2 YNNKEL (reference sequence). This CDR3 has 15 amino acids. V was shortened by 4 bases and J by 2 bases, with 15 bases between the two germline ends.

This clonotype was seen repeatedly, ten times or more. The J gene is TRBJ2-7, the V gene TRBV7-9; 7 bases line up with TRBD1. In germline, CDR1 is SEHNR, CDR2 FQNEAQ (reference sequence). The V segment lost 6 bases and the J segment 6 bases; nucleotides outside the gene matches: 14. This CDR3 is 15 amino acids long. CDR3 loop: CASSQTTGTVLEQYF. CDR3 coding DNA: TGTGCCAGCAGTCAGACCACCGGGACAGTACTCGAGCAGTACTTC.